This record looks at one TCR beta chain sequence and its context. This clonotype was counted ten times or more. Its antigen is unknown. No much larger clonotype is one base removed from it; base qualities were not supplied. The TCR beta CDR3 regions were amplified from the RNA transcripts. The TCR CDR3 was subjected to a first round of RT-PCR using the HTBI primer set and the Qiagen OneStep RT-PCR kit. The libraries were constructed in a second round of multiplex PCR and then size-selected and purified. Sequencing of the libraries was done on an Illumina HiSeq2000 using paired-end 100 bp reads. Regarding the original processing steps: SOAPnuke was used to process the raw data, throwing out any read that contained adapters or uncalled bases, had a mean Phred below 15, or lacked an exact constant-primer or identifier match. High-quality paired reads were merged using COPE v1.2.5, and each unique nucleotide sequence was defined as a clonotype. MiTCR v1.1 was used to align the clonotypes against IMGT TRBV, TRBD and TRBJ reference segments. The analysis was restricted to V-J combinations with a frequency above 0.0001, which together covered 99% to 99.2% of the repertoires. The TCS score was defined as F50 (clonal expansion) divided by E x V (chaos), with BLOSUM62-based TCRdist calculated between CDR3 peptides within each V-J. Welch's t-statistics and random forest reduced around 550 V-J features to 10 to 15, which were used in a naive Bayes classifier (R e1071). TCRdb applied fastp at Q25 and MiXCR to the public reads, then kept only in-frame beta chains. All rows with the same CDR3 protein become a single entry with the most common DNA and genes. TCRdb, rather than the study authors, made the V and J calls. The sample records under 300,000 distinct CDR3 sequences, about 20% of which are singletons. 64% of the sample rests with the top ten.

CDR1 MNHNS and CDR2 SASEGT are derived from the germline V gene. Unmatched junction bases come to 8, with V trimmed by 2 bases and J by 8 bases. From the cysteine through the phenylalanine, the CDR3 covers 15 amino acids. Only the CDR3 part of the read is kept: 45 bases, read in frame from the first base. In the ophthalmopathy patients, disease was moderately to severely active, with a Clinical Activity Score of 3 or more, a NOSPECS grade of 4 or more, and a duration of less than 3 months. Patients with uncontrolled infections, other autoimmune diseases, pregnancy or lactation were excluded. Diagnoses were based on clinical symptoms, serum thyroxine and TRAb, thyroid ultrasound and orbital computed tomography. Ficoll-Paque density gradient centrifugation was used to isolate PBMCs from about 9 ml of fresh peripheral blood. Total RNA was extracted using Trizol reagent, and RNA quality was assessed on an Agilent 2100 Bioanalyzer.

The sample comes from a study of T cells in Graves' hyperthyroidism and ophthalmopathy (dated by TCRdb to between 2018 and 2021). About the investigation overall: Peripheral blood was collected at initial diagnosis, before any treatment. To identify TCR V-J signatures that set the groups apart, the researchers used a discovery cohort of about a hundred patients, made up of some 41 with Graves' ophthalmopathy and some 56 with stable Graves' hyperthyroidism. Whether ophthalmopathy could be predicted prospectively was tested in an independent validation cohort made up of roughly 19 hyperthyroidism patients plus 17 patients who later progressed to ophthalmopathy. For training and testing, the 100 patients in the discovery cohort were randomly divided in a 7:3 ratio. In six Graves' hyperthyroidism patients, the study also compared T-cell repertoires from thyroid tissue with T-cell repertoires from blood. After blood sampling, hyperthyroidism patients were treated with methimazole at a starting dose of 30 mg daily, and ophthalmopathy patients were treated with high-dose intravenous methylprednisolone. According to the paper, TCR Vbeta CDR3 sequencing was carried out on around 140 peripheral blood samples, which came from fewer than 50 ophthalmopathy, 70 to 80 hyperthyroidism and some 17 progressor patients.

Summary of the overall study and its limitations: Most expanded thyroid clonotypes (frequency above 0.001) were also detected in blood, suggesting blood repertoires may reflect thyroid immune responses. No statistical method was used to set the sample size in advance, and investigators knew the group allocation. Ophthalmopathy was separated from stable hyperthyroidism by a 13 V-J signature model, with about 86% sensitivity and about 84% specificity obtained in cross-validation and 80%/75% obtained in testing. In validation, the model predicted progression to ophthalmopathy with roughly 70% sensitivity and 72% to 75% specificity, a median of 6.5 months before onset.

The sequencing input was blood. This sequence originates from a man younger than 45 with Graves' ophthalmopathy. The chain is encoded by TRBV6-1 joined to TRBJ2-4; 8 bases in the junction line up with TRBD1. The nucleotide sequence is given as TGTGCCAGCAGTGAACCAGGACAGGGTAATTACATTCAGTACTTC. Translated, it gives CASSEPGQGNYIQYF.